These T cell receptor beta chains were read from a single sample in a study of blood T cell repertoires in COVID-19. This table comes from immunoSEQ multiplex PCR, and its TCRdb copy is limited to in-frame clones, with some not included. The sample carries around 95,000 clones, roughly 84% recorded once. Sequencing used peripheral blood. Every receptor here comes from a man aged 30 to 45 in a cohort sampled during active COVID-19. Each CDR3 is given with its conserved first and last residue. Fields, in order: D gene, clone size, CDR3 length, V gene, J gene, CDR3 protein, CDR3 DNA. A D gene is named only where the DNA matches it firmly. Clone size appears in some rows only: once, few, many, or a class for an expanded clone.

>.|.|13|TRBV5-1|TRBJ2-7
CASSLAGEYEQYF
TGCGCCAGCAGCTTGGCAGGGGAATACGAGCAGTACTTC
>.|.|16|TRBV19|TRBJ2-6
CASSIDGRSGANVLTF
TGTGCCAGTAGTATAGATGGGCGCTCTGGGGCCAACGTCCTGACTTTC
>.|.|20|TRBV15|TRBJ2-2
CATSSPPRDSRPLMVGELFF
TGTGCCACCAGCAGTCCTCCCCGGGACTCACGCCCGCTCATGGTCGGGGAGCTGTTTTTT
>.|.|13|TRBV18|TRBJ1-6
CASSPSRESPLHF
TGTGCCAGCTCACCATCCCGGGAGTCACCCCTCCACTTT
>TRBD2|.|20|TRBV9|TRBJ2-3
CASSPSARTSGGGGTDTQYF
TGTGCCAGCAGCCCCTCTGCCAGGACTAGCGGGGGAGGAGGCACAGATACGCAGTATTTT
>TRBD1|.|12|TRBV5-1|TRBJ2-7
CASSLPGGEQYF
TGCGCCAGCAGCCTTCCAGGGGGCGAGCAGTACTTC
>.|.|13|TRBV6-2/TRBV6-3|TRBJ2-1
CASSPSSYNEQFF
TGTGCCAGCAGCCCCAGCTCCTACAATGAGCAGTTCTTC
>.|.|12|TRBV5-1|TRBJ1-2
CASSAGPYGYTF
TGCGCCAGCAGCGCGGGACCATATGGCTACACCTTC
>.|few|15|TRBV6-5|TRBJ2-1
CASRAVGFTYNEQFF
TGTGCCAGCAGAGCCGTCGGGTTTACATACAATGAGCAGTTCTTC
>TRBD1|many|13|TRBV30|TRBJ1-2
CAWRGGQVDGYTF
TGTGCCTGGAGGGGGGGACAGGTAGACGGCTACACCTTC
>.|.|13|TRBV2|TRBJ2-1
CASSVFRENEQFF
TGTGCCAGCAGTGTTTTCCGGGAGAATGAGCAGTTCTTC
>.|.|16|TRBV28|TRBJ2-4
CASSTGTRTDQNIQYF
TGTGCCAGCAGCACGGGAACAAGGACAGACCAAAACATTCAGTACTTC
>.|once|14|TRBV19|TRBJ2-2
CASSTRKNTGELFF
TGTGCCAGTAGTACCAGAAAGAACACCGGGGAGCTGTTTTTT
>TRBD1|.|17|TRBV5-1|TRBJ2-7
CASSLAAGTGGKYEQYF
TGCGCCAGCAGCTTGGCCGCCGGGACAGGGGGTAAATACGAGCAGTACTTC
>.|few|13|TRBV7-2|TRBJ2-1
CASSLDRNNEQFF
TGTGCCAGCAGCTTAGACAGGAACAATGAGCAGTTCTTC
>TRBD1|.|13|TRBV6-5|TRBJ1-1
CASNPTGGTEAFF
TGTGCCAGCAACCCGACAGGGGGCACTGAAGCTTTCTTT
>.|.|14|TRBV30|TRBJ1-1
CAWSVSPVGGWAFF
TGTGCCTGGAGTGTATCTCCCGTCGGGGGTTGGGCTTTCTTT
>.|.|15|TRBV30|TRBJ1-3
CAWSLPTGNGNTIYF
TGTGCCTGGAGCCTCCCCACAGGGAACGGAAACACCATATATTTT
>.|once|13|TRBV7-2|TRBJ1-1
CASSWASNTEAFF
TGTGCCAGTTCGTGGGCATCGAACACTGAAGCTTTCTTT
>TRBD2|.|16|TRBV7-2|TRBJ2-1
CASSLDGGALHNEQFF
TGTGCCAGCAGCTTAGACGGGGGGGCACTTCACAATGAGCAGTTCTTC
>.|.|15|TRBV5-5|TRBJ2-7
CASSLVGGQPYEQYF
TGTGCCAGCAGCTTGGTGGGCGGACAGCCCTACGAGCAGTACTTC
>.|.|14|TRBV18|TRBJ2-1
CASSPAAVANEQFF
TGTGCCAGCTCACCGGCTGCAGTCGCCAATGAGCAGTTCTTC
>TRBD1|.|15|TRBV3-1/TRBV3-2|TRBJ1-5
CASSLGTGGGQPQHF
TGTGCCAGCAGCCTAGGGACAGGGGGAGGACAGCCCCAGCATTTT
>TRBD1|.|13|TRBV19|TRBJ1-5
CASQQGVGQPQHF
TGTGCCAGTCAACAGGGGGTCGGCCAGCCCCAGCATTTT
>.|.|14|TRBV5-4|TRBJ1-1
CASSLREVNTEAFF
TGTGCCAGCAGCTTGCGGGAGGTGAACACTGAAGCTTTCTTT
>.|few|17|TRBV6-1|TRBJ1-5
CASSEGVGALWGQPQHF
TGTGCCAGCAGTGAAGGTGTAGGGGCCCTGTGGGGCCAGCCCCAGCATTTT
>TRBD1|once|15|TRBV15|TRBJ1-6
CATSSRQGIGSPLHF
TGTGCCACCAGCAGCCGACAGGGAATTGGTTCACCCCTCCACTTT
>.|.|16|TRBV28|TRBJ1-5
CASSQPVGLGNQPQHF
TGTGCCAGCAGCCAACCGGTGGGCCTGGGCAATCAGCCCCAGCATTTT
>.|.|14|TRBV28|TRBJ1-3
CASTRGGSGNTIYF
TGTGCCAGCACTAGGGGAGGCTCTGGAAACACCATATATTTT
>.|once|14|TRBV27|TRBJ2-5
CASSFSNRWETQYF
TGTGCCAGCAGTTTTAGCAATCGCTGGGAGACCCAGTACTTC
>.|.|16|TRBV5-1|TRBJ2-1
CASSLDGGGGRNEQFF
TGCGCCAGCAGCTTGGATGGGGGCGGGGGCCGCAATGAGCAGTTCTTC
>.|.|16|TRBV3-1/TRBV3-2|TRBJ1-2
CASSQDFGGYNYGYTF
TGTGCCAGCAGCCAAGATTTCGGGGGGTATAACTATGGCTACACCTTC
>TRBD2|.|18|TRBV7-3|TRBJ2-3
CASSLRGLAVPSEDTQYF
TGTGCCAGCAGCTTAAGGGGACTAGCGGTCCCGTCAGAAGATACGCAGTATTTT
>TRBD1|once|15|TRBV30|TRBJ1-3
CAWSANRGSINTIYF
TGTGCCTGGAGTGCCAACAGGGGCTCAATAAACACCATATATTTT
>TRBD1|once|20|TRBV28|TRBJ2-6
CASSYPPWTGVLSGANVLTF
TGTGCCAGCAGTTACCCTCCTTGGACAGGCGTACTCTCTGGGGCCAACGTCCTGACTTTC
>TRBD1|.|14|TRBV18|TRBJ1-1
CASSLMDREGRAFF
TGTGCCAGCTCACTTATGGACAGGGAAGGTCGTGCTTTCTTT
>TRBD2|.|17|TRBV5-1|TRBJ2-3
CASSLSGGASGTDTQYF
TGCGCCAGCAGCTTAAGCGGGGGGGCCTCGGGCACAGATACGCAGTATTTT
>TRBD1|few|15|TRBV7-6|TRBJ2-2
CASSPGQGGTGELFF
TGTGCCAGCAGCCCCGGACAGGGAGGCACCGGGGAGCTGTTTTTT
>TRBD2|.|15|TRBV7-8|TRBJ2-1
CASSLELASYNEQFF
TGTGCCAGCAGCTTAGAACTAGCGAGCTACAATGAGCAGTTCTTC
>TRBD1|.|16|TRBV7-9|TRBJ1-1
CASSLEFGQGNTEAFF
TGTGCCAGCAGCTTGGAATTCGGACAGGGGAACACTGAAGCTTTCTTT
>TRBD1|.|18|TRBV9|TRBJ1-3
CASTRDSSYYNSGNTIYF
TGTGCCAGCACCCGGGACAGTAGTTATTACAACTCTGGAAACACCATATATTTT
>.|.|13|TRBV11-3|TRBJ2-1
CASSLGSYNEQFF
TGTGCCAGCAGCCTCGGGAGCTACAATGAGCAGTTCTTC
>.|.|13|TRBV6-2/TRBV6-3|TRBJ2-7
CASSERGWNEQYF
TGTGCCAGCAGCGAACGGGGGTGGAACGAGCAGTACTTC
>.|.|14|TRBV19|TRBJ1-3
CASSPSRPGNTIYF
TGTGCCAGTAGTCCTAGTAGGCCTGGAAACACCATATATTTT
>.|.|14|TRBV5-1|TRBJ1-1
CASSAQGPNTEAFF
TGCGCCAGCAGCGCCCAGGGGCCAAACACTGAAGCTTTCTTT
>TRBD1|.|15|TRBV6-2/TRBV6-3|TRBJ1-1
CASSSGQGTGTEAFF
TGTGCCAGCAGCTCCGGACAGGGGACGGGCACTGAAGCTTTCTTT
>.|.|13|TRBV6-5|TRBJ2-7
CASRRGLTYEQYF
TGTGCCAGCAGGAGAGGACTAACCTACGAGCAGTACTTC
>.|.|11|TRBV30|TRBJ2-1
CAWSGDWEQFF
TGTGCCTGGAGCGGAGACTGGGAGCAGTTCTTC
>TRBD1|.|13|TRBV18|TRBJ2-7
CASSLGTAYEQYF
TGTGCCAGCTCACTCGGGACAGCCTACGAGCAGTACTTC